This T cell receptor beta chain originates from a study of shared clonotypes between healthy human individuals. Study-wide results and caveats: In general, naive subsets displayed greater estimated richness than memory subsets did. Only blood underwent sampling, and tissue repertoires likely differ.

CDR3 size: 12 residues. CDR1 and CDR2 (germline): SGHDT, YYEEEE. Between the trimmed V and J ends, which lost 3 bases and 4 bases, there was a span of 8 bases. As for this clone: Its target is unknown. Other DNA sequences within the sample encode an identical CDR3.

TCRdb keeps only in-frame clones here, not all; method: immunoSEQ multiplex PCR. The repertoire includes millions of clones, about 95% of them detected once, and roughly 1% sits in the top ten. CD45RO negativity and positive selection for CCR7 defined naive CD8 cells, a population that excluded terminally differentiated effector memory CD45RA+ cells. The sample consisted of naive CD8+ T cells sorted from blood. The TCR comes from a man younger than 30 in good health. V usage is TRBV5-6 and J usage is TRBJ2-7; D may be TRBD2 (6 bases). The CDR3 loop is CASSSTSYEQYF. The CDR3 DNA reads TGTGCCAGCAGCTCGACTAGTTACGAGCAGTACTTC.